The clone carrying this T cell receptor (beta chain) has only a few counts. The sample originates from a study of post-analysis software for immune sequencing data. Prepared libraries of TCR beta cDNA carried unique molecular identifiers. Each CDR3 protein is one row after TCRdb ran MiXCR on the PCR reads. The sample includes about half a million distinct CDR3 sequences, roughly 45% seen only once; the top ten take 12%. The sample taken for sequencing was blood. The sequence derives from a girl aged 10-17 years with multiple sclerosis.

The CDR3 spells CAIGGQGVQTQYF. CDR3 in DNA: TGTGCCATCGGGGGACAGGGCGTACAGACCCAGTACTTC. This sequence joins TRBV10-3 and TRBJ2-5, with 9 bases matching TRBD1. The length of the CDR3 is 13 residues. The trim removed 8 bases at V and 6 bases at J, leaving 7 bases unmatched. Germline V CDR1 and CDR2: ENHRY, SYGVKD.